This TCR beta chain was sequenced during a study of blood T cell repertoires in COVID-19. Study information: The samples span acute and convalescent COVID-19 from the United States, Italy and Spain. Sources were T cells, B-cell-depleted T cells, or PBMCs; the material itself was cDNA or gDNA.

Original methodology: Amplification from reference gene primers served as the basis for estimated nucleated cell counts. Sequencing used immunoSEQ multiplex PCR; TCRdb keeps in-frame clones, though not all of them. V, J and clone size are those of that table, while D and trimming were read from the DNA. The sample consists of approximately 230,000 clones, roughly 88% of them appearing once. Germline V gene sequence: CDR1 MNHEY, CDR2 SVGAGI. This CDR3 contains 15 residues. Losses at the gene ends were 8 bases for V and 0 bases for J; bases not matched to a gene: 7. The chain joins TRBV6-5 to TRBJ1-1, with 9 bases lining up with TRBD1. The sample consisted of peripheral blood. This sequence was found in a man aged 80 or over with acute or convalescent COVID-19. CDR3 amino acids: CASRPRTGVNTEAFF. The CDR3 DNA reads TGTGCCAGCCGCCCACGGACAGGGGTGAACACTGAAGCTTTCTTT.